The 23 T cell receptor beta chains presented below share a single source sample, sequenced in a study of siplizumab effects on memory and regulatory T cells. Generated by immunoSEQ multiplex PCR, the TCRdb table keeps only in-frame clones and is missing some. The repertoire has tens of thousands of clones, around 97% of them found once; the top ten carry around 0.6%. Sequenced: naive CD4+ T cells sorted from blood. The receptor set was obtained from a human donor in good health.

V and J are TRBV12-5 and TRBJ1-1; maybe TRBD1 (5 bases). Deletions cut 5 bases from V and 7 bases from J, with 14 bases between. The germline V gene has CDR1 LGHNT and CDR2 FRNRAP. The length of the CDR3 is 13 residues. CDR3 bases: TGTGCTAGTGGTGCGGGTTTCAGGGTTGAAGCTTTCTTT. This translates into CASGAGFRVEAFF.

This clone was observed a single time. This sequence joins TRBV6-5 and TRBJ1-2; the match to TRBD1 covers 9 bases. There are 13 residues in the CDR3. V gave up 6 bases and J gave up 3 bases; unmatched junction bases: 2. CDR1 and CDR2 (germline): MNHEY, SVGAGI. CDR3: CASRRDRDYGYTF. The CDR3 region has the DNA TGTGCCAGCAGGAGGGACAGGGACTATGGCTACACCTTC.

The genes are TRBV29-1 and TRBJ1-2; TRBD1 agrees at 11 bases. This CDR3 region has 14 residues. Germline CDR1 is SQVTM and CDR2 is ANQGSEA. The ends lost 4 bases at V and 5 bases at J; junction bases unmatched: 6. DNA of the CDR3: TGCAGCGTTGTCTCGGACAGGGGGCTTTATGGCTACACCTTC. Encoded protein: CSVVSDRGLYGYTF.

The genes are TRBV30 and TRBJ1-1; D remains unclear. Germline V gene data show CDR1 as GTSNPN and CDR2 as SVGIG (reference sequence). CDR3 size: 12 residues. Trimming shortened V by 2 bases and J by 4 bases, and 8 bases separated the two germline ends. DNA for the CDR3: TGTGCCTGGAGTCCGGAGTTCACTGAAGCTTTCTTT. Translation gives CAWSPEFTEAFF.

This chain uses TRBV15 with TRBJ1-4, with D hard to call. Between the trimmed V and J ends, which lost 3 bases and 7 bases, there was a span of 6 bases. CDR3 size: 12 residues. Germline lookup yields CDR1 LNHNV and CDR2 YYDKDF (reference sequence). The CDR3 coding sequence is TGTGCCACCAGCAGGGGTTTTGAAAAACTGTTTTTT. This translates into CATSRGFEKLFF.

The rearrangement uses TRBV19 and TRBJ2-7, with TRBD1 identical over 8 bases. Germline assignment: CDR1 LNHDA and CDR2 SQIVND (reference sequence). Germline trimming cut 2 bases from V and 2 bases from J; bases unmatched to any gene: 8. This CDR3 spans 16 amino acids. The CDR3 bases are TGTGCCAGTAGTATATTGGGACAGGTTCCCCCCTACGAGCAGTACTTC. It translates to CASSILGQVPPYEQYF.

The chain has TRBV28 and TRBJ2-1; 7 bases align to TRBD1. This CDR3 is built from 13 residues. Germline V gene lookup returns CDR1 MDHEN and CDR2 SYDVKM. V shed 6 bases and J 4 bases; nucleotides not matched to a gene: 3. CDR3 loop: CASRRQGYNEQFF. The CDR3 nucleotides read TGTGCCAGCAGAAGACAGGGTTACAATGAGCAGTTCTTC.

The chain recombines TRBV11-3 with TRBJ2-1; possible D gene TRBD2, 7 bases. V was cut by 3 bases and J by 8 bases, with 17 bases left in between. The CDR3 totals 15 residues. From germline, CDR1 is SGHNT and CDR2 YENEEA. CDR3 residues: CASSFQGTNRDEQFF. The DNA of the CDR3 is TGTGCCAGCAGCTTCCAGGGGACTAACCGGGATGAGCAGTTCTTC.

The chain carries TRBV7-3 and TRBJ1-1, with D tentatively TRBD1 (6 bases). Trimming took off 1 base at V and 6 bases at J, with 18 bases between the two ends. The germline V gene has CDR1 SGHTA and CDR2 FQGTGA. This CDR3 is built from 16 residues. The CDR3: CASSLMAQGPGAEAFF. The DNA of the CDR3 is TGTGCCAGCAGCTTAATGGCACAGGGACCTGGGGCTGAAGCTTTCTTT.

V and J are TRBV30 and TRBJ1-2; tentatively, D is TRBD1 (5 bases). Germline V lookup: CDR1 GTSNPN, CDR2 SVGIG (reference sequence). The V and J ends lost 3 bases and 8 bases respectively, with 13 bases between them. The CDR3 has 12 residues. This chain's CDR3 is CAWSREGSGYTF. The DNA of the CDR3 is TGTGCCTGGAGCAGGGAGGGATCCGGCTACACCTTC.

The chain carries TRBV6-4 and TRBJ2-1; 13 bases are a match to TRBD2. V was pared by 5 bases and J by 8 bases, with 6 bases of the junction left unmatched. The germline V gene has CDR1 MRHNA and CDR2 SNTAGT. This CDR3 has 15 amino acids. This chain's CDR3 is CASSPRLAGGHEQFF. The CDR3 DNA reads as TGTGCCAGCAGTCCACGACTAGCGGGAGGCCATGAGCAGTTCTTC.

This rearrangement joins TRBV12-5 to TRBJ2-7; possibly TRBD1 for D (6 bases). Germline CDR1 LGHNT, CDR2 FRNRAP. V lost 6 bases, J lost 4 bases, and 19 bases lay in between. This CDR3 has 15 residues. The DNA of the CDR3 is TGTGCTAGTGGGGGACATGTCGATTCGTGGTACGAGCAGTACTTC. Translation gives CASGGHVDSWYEQYF.

The chain links TRBV6-6 to TRBJ2-7; TRBD2 might be the D (6 bases). V lost 5 bases and J 7 bases, leaving 21 bases between the germline ends. The CDR3 covers 15 residues. Germline V gives CDR1 MNHNY, CDR2 SVGAGI (reference sequence). CDR3 protein: CASSIIGGVGGEQYF. The CDR3 DNA reads TGTGCCAGCAGTATTATTGGAGGGGTAGGTGGAGAGCAGTACTTC.

The rearrangement uses TRBV25-1 and TRBJ1-1; perhaps TRBD1 as D (5 bases). CDR3 length: 14 residues. Germline lookup yields CDR1 MGHDK and CDR2 SYGVNS. Trimming took off 3 bases at V and 5 bases at J, with 13 bases between the two ends. The DNA of the CDR3 is TGTGCCAGCAGTGACGAAGGGGTTCGGACTGAAGCTTTCTTT. Translation: CASSDEGVRTEAFF.

This chain uses TRBV6-5 with TRBJ2-5; no firm D call. The germline V gene encodes CDR1 MNHEY and CDR2 SVGAGI. V gave up 0 bases and J gave up 5 bases, with 10 bases separating them. The CDR3 is 14 amino acids. This chain's CDR3 is CASSYSPGSETQYF. The CDR3 DNA sequence: TGTGCCAGCAGTTACTCTCCCGGGTCGGAGACCCAGTACTTC.

The chain couples TRBV6-6 to TRBJ1-5; no firm D call. The CDR3 sequence is 14 residues long. From germline, CDR1 is MNHNY and CDR2 SVGAGI (reference sequence). V lost 2 bases to trimming and J lost 11 bases, with 16 bases between them. CDR3: CASSYRADPPTQHF. As DNA, the CDR3 is TGTGCCAGCAGTTACAGGGCTGACCCCCCGACCCAGCATTTT.

This clone was picked up one time. J is TRBJ2-5 and V is TRBV5-4; a weak D match, TRBD1 (6 bases). The CDR3 runs 15 residues. Germline assignment: CDR1 SGHNT and CDR2 YYREEE (reference sequence). The germline V and J ends were trimmed by 4 bases and 2 bases, with 15 bases remaining between them. DNA of the CDR3: TGTGCCAGCAGCCCGTCACAGGGCGCTCAAGAGACCCAGTACTTC. Amino acids: CASSPSQGAQETQYF.

The J gene is TRBJ1-2, the V gene TRBV9; 7 nucleotides match TRBD1. CDR3 size: 16 residues. V shed 0 bases, J shed 4 bases, and the junction held 9 bases outside the gene matches. The germline gives CDR1 SGDLS, CDR2 YYNGEE. This CDR3 is CASSVVDRATSYGYTF. The CDR3 DNA reads as TGTGCCAGCAGCGTAGTCGACAGGGCCACCTCCTATGGCTACACCTTC.

This chain uses TRBV5-1 with TRBJ2-7; TRBD1 or TRBD2 may be the D gene (5 bases each). Trimming shortened V by 4 bases and J by 5 bases, and 19 bases separated the two germline ends. From germline, CDR1 is SGHRS and CDR2 YFSETQ. This CDR3 region has 15 residues. DNA of the CDR3: TGCGCCAGCAGCATTACCGGGACCCCCGGGCACGAGCAGTACTTC. It is translated as CASSITGTPGHEQYF.

The gene calls are TRBV14 and TRBJ2-3, with D possibly matching TRBD1 (5 bases). Per germline, CDR1 SGHDN and CDR2 FVKESK. CDR3 length: 15 residues. Trimming removed 4 bases from V and 4 bases from J, with 15 bases in between. The CDR3 is CASSPSQGLADTQYF. The CDR3 nucleotides are TGTGCCAGCAGCCCCAGCCAGGGTCTCGCAGATACGCAGTATTTT.

This clone appeared a single time. The chain joins TRBV19 to TRBJ1-4; D uncertain. The CDR3 sequence is 13 residues long. Deletions cut 5 bases from V and 5 bases from J, with 9 bases between. Germline V lookup: CDR1 LNHDA, CDR2 SQIVND (reference sequence). CDR3 DNA sequence: TGTGCCAGTAGTTTGAACCTAAATGAAAAACTGTTTTTT. It yields the protein CASSLNLNEKLFF.

The rearrangement joins TRBV2 to TRBJ2-7, with 8 positions matching TRBD1. The germline gives CDR1 SNHLY, CDR2 FYNNEI. J gave up 4 bases and V 7 bases, and 9 bases lay outside the gene matches. The CDR3 has 14 amino acids. The CDR3 spells CASNGRTGWYEQYF. DNA of the CDR3: TGTGCCAGCAACGGTAGGACAGGGTGGTACGAGCAGTACTTC.

The chain has TRBV28 and TRBJ1-1; D gene uncertain. Germline CDR1 and CDR2: MDHEN and SYDVKM. V dropped 4 bases and J dropped 2 bases, with 8 bases sitting between them. CDR3 length: 13 amino acids. This chain's CDR3 is CASSSQPNTEAFF. The CDR3 DNA reads as TGTGCCAGCAGTTCCCAACCCAACACTGAAGCTTTCTTT.